These T cell receptor beta chains were read from a single sample in a study of blood T cell repertoires in COVID-19. Data came from immunoSEQ multiplex PCR; TCRdb stores just in-frame clones and leaves some out. The sample consists of 470,000 or so clones, 70% to 90% of them appearing once. The sample comprised peripheral blood. These receptors all stem from a human donor in a cohort sampled during active COVID-19. Each CDR3 is given with its conserved first and last residue. A D gene is named only where the DNA matches it firmly. Expanded clones get a size class; other rows say once, few or many, or leave the size out.

j_call | d_call | clone_size | v_call | cdr3_nt | cdr3_aa
TRBJ2-3 | NA | many | TRBV10-2 | TGCGCCAGCATGGGCGAGCGGGGCACAGATACGCAGTATTTT | CASMGERGTDTQYF
TRBJ2-3 | TRBD2 | NA | TRBV16 | TGTGCCAGCAGCCACTCCCCTAGCGGGAATGTCCCAGATACGCAGTATTTT | CASSHSPSGNVPDTQYF
TRBJ2-1 | NA | few | TRBV13 | TGTGCCAGCAGCCTATCCGGCGGGCTCAGCTCCTACAATGAGCAGTTCTTC | CASSLSGGLSSYNEQFF
TRBJ1-6 | NA | NA | TRBV12-5 | TGTGCTAGTGGTCACAGGGATAATAATTCACCCCTCCACTTT | CASGHRDNNSPLHF
TRBJ1-3 | TRBD1 | NA | TRBV19 | TGTGCCAGTAGTACCCGAGACAGGGGCTCTGGAAACACCATATATTTT | CASSTRDRGSGNTIYF
TRBJ1-3 | NA | NA | TRBV15 | TGTGCCACCAGCAAGGTTGTGACTAGGGGAGACGGAAACACCATATATTTT | CATSKVVTRGDGNTIYF
TRBJ1-1 | NA | NA | TRBV15 | TGTGCCACCGGCGGGGGGTACACTGAAGCTTTCTTT | CATGGGYTEAFF
TRBJ2-3 | NA | NA | TRBV12-3/TRBV12-4 | TGTGCCAGCAGTTTATTGAGGGATACGCAGTATTTT | CASSLLRDTQYF
TRBJ2-1 | NA | once | TRBV6-5 | TGTGCCAGCAGTTACGGTGCAGGGGCTCGCAATGAGCAGTTCTTC | CASSYGAGARNEQFF
TRBJ2-3 | NA | once | TRBV18 | TGTGCCAGCTCGCTACGGGGACTTCTAACAGATACGCAGTATTTT | CASSLRGLLTDTQYF
TRBJ2-3 | TRBD2 | NA | TRBV29-1 | TGCAGCGTTGAACCAATACTAGCGGGGAGCACAGATACGCAGTATTTT | CSVEPILAGSTDTQYF